Listed below are T cell receptor beta chains from one sample, sequenced in a study of tissue T cells after allogeneic stem cell transplantation. Assay used: immunoSEQ multiplex PCR; TCRdb lists only in-frame clones, some missing. The sample includes about 5,300 clones, 60% to 80% of them seen just once. The source was tissue from the colon, collected at autopsy. The receptors were gathered from an older female donor with lung cancer. CDR3s include the opening cysteine and the closing phenylalanine or tryptophan. The D gene is left open where the match is weak. Some rows mark clone size as missing; the rest say once, few, many or name a class of expanded clone.

>-|TRBV15|TRBJ1-3|TRBD1
CATSRGRMGQGARSGNTIYF
TGTGCCACCAGCAGAGGAAGGATGGGACAGGGGGCACGCTCTGGAAACACCATATATTTT
>-|TRBV11-3|TRBJ1-1|-
CASSWSSETEAFF
TGTGCCAGCAGCTGGTCATCAGAGACTGAAGCTTTCTTT
>once|TRBV5-1|TRBJ1-3|-
CASSLDLSSGNTIYF
TGCGCCAGCAGCTTGGACCTGAGCTCTGGAAACACCATATATTTT
>medium-sized|TRBV3-1/TRBV3-2|TRBJ1-5|-
CASSLSQGYQPQHF
TGTGCCAGCAGCTTATCGCAGGGGTATCAGCCCCAGCATTTT
>-|TRBV7-9|TRBJ2-7|TRBD2
CASSLAGRGAYEQYF
TGTGCCAGCAGCTTAGCCGGGAGGGGTGCCTACGAGCAGTACTTC
>-|TRBV7-3|TRBJ1-1|-
CASSLMGNTEAFF
TGTGCCAGCAGCTTAATGGGGAACACTGAAGCTTTCTTT
>-|TRBV30|TRBJ1-6|-
CAWESGRSRSPLHF
TGTGCCTGGGAGTCAGGGCGATCTCGTTCACCCCTCCACTTT
>-|TRBV7-2|TRBJ2-7|-
CASSSMHGYEQYF
TGTGCCAGCAGCTCCATGCACGGGTACGAGCAGTACTTC
>-|TRBV9|TRBJ1-3|-
CASSVAGAGASSGNTIYF
TGTGCCAGCAGCGTAGCGGGAGCAGGGGCTAGCTCTGGAAACACCATATATTTT
>-|TRBV3-1/TRBV3-2|TRBJ1-1|-
CASSRSLGGEAFF
TGTGCCAGCTCTCGATCATTGGGGGGCGAAGCTTTCTTT
>-|TRBV11-2|TRBJ2-1|TRBD1
CASSSIVTGLDEQFF
TGTGCCAGCAGCTCTATTGTGACAGGGCTCGATGAGCAGTTCTTC
>once|TRBV5-1|TRBJ2-2|-
CASSRQNRNANTGELFF
TGCGCCAGCAGCCGTCAGAACAGAAACGCGAACACCGGGGAGCTGTTTTTT
>few|TRBV5-4|TRBJ2-3|-
CASSFRVTDTQYF
TGTGCCAGCAGCTTTCGGGTTACAGATACGCAGTATTTT
>once|TRBV19|TRBJ1-2|-
CASAPTAARTGYTF
TGTGCCAGTGCCCCGACGGCCGCCCGGACGGGCTACACCTTC
>-|TRBV7-8|TRBJ1-2|TRBD1
CASSIGQGARNYGYTF
TGTGCCAGCAGCATCGGACAGGGGGCGCGGAACTATGGCTACACCTTC
>-|TRBV30|TRBJ1-6|-
CAWSGYLAYNSPLHF
TGTGCCTGGAGTGGATACTTGGCTTATAATTCACCCCTCCACTTT
>-|TRBV21-1|TRBJ2-3|-
CASSKGEIAGGQSQSTDTQYF
TGTGCCAGCAGCAAAGGGGAAATAGCGGGGGGGCAATCCCAAAGCACAGATACGCAGTATTTT
>-|TRBV3-1/TRBV3-2|TRBJ2-3|-
CASRRTAGLGTDTQYF
TGTGCCAGCAGACGGACAGCCGGGTTGGGCACAGATACGCAGTATTTT
>-|TRBV7-2|TRBJ2-7|TRBD2
CASSLSRGTGGYEQYF
TGTGCCAGCAGCTTATCGCGCGGGACGGGGGGCTACGAGCAGTACTTC
>few|TRBV5-4|TRBJ2-1|TRBD1
CASSLGGSLSYNEQFF
TGTGCCAGCAGCTTAGGGGGCTCCCTTAGCTACAATGAGCAGTTCTTC